These 30 T cell receptor beta chains share one sample of origin, sequenced in a study of blood T cell repertoires in COVID-19. Assay: immunoSEQ multiplex PCR; the TCRdb copy retains only in-frame clones and omits some. The sample has about 270,000 clones, around nine tenths seen once. The sample taken for sequencing was peripheral blood. These receptors were collected from a man aged 35 to 55 with active or convalescent COVID-19.

V gene TRBV20-1 combines with J gene TRBJ1-1; D ambiguous. V gave up 3 bases and J gave up 0 bases, with 8 bases separating them. Germline-derived CDR1 and CDR2 are DFQATT and SNEGSKA (reference sequence). The CDR3 runs 13 residues. The CDR3 DNA sequence: TGCAGTGCTAGTCTGGGCTTGAACACTGAAGCTTTCTTT. Its protein is CSASLGLNTEAFF.

In this sample, this clone turned up once. The chain recombines TRBV7-2 with TRBJ2-5; TRBD1 might be the D (6 bases). Germline CDR1 SGHTA, CDR2 FQGNSA. This CDR3 has 12 amino acids. The V end lost 4 bases, the J end lost 7 bases, and 10 bases lay between the germline ends. The CDR3 here is CASSSRGGTQYF. The CDR3 bases are TGTGCCAGCAGCTCTCGAGGGGGGACCCAGTACTTC. Using reference TRBV7-2 and TRBJ2-5 for the parts outside the CDR3, the full variable domain is GAGVSQSPSNKVTEKGKDVELRCDPISGHTALYWYRQSLGQGLEFLIYFQGNSAPDKSGLPSDRFSAERTGGSVSTLTIQRTQQEDSAVYLCASSSRGGTQYFGPGTRLLVL.

The V and J genes are TRBV10-1 and TRBJ2-3; TRBD2 aligns across 7 bases. V dropped 3 bases and J dropped 2; count of bases not matched to a gene: 11. Per the germline V gene, CDR1 is WNHNN and CDR2 is SYGVQD (reference sequence). This CDR3 is 17 amino acids long. The CDR3 here is CASSEFAGVRATDTQYF. The CDR3 DNA reads TGCGCCAGCAGTGAATTCGCGGGAGTAAGGGCCACAGATACGCAGTATTTT.

This clone appeared once. The chain couples TRBV11-1 to TRBJ1-1; D gene uncertain. The CDR3 contains 15 residues. Germline V gene data show CDR1 as SGHAT and CDR2 as FQDESV (reference sequence). The germline V and J ends were trimmed by 2 bases and 2 bases, with 12 bases remaining between them. CDR3 protein: CASSLSSWTNTEAFF. CDR3 bases: TGTGCCAGCAGCTTATCGTCTTGGACTAACACTGAAGCTTTCTTT.

J is TRBJ1-5 and V is TRBV7-8; D call uncertain. The germline CDR1 and CDR2 sequences are SGHVS and FQNEAQ. The V end was cut by 5 bases, the J end by 7 bases, with 12 bases between. CDR3 length equals 13 residues. Written as DNA, the CDR3 is TGTGCCAGCAGCCTAGAAAGCATACAGCCCCAGCATTTT. It yields the protein CASSLESIQPQHF.

V usage is TRBV28 and J usage is TRBJ1-3; TRBD1 aligns across 9 bases. The germline gives CDR1 MDHEN, CDR2 SYDVKM. CDR3 length: 14 residues. J was trimmed by 6 bases and V by 8 bases; bases with no gene match: 8. The CDR3 DNA sequence: TGTGCCAGCTACCGTGACAGGGGGGCAAACACCATATATTTT. Amino acid sequence: CASYRDRGANTIYF. The complete variable domain, with remaining parts taken from reference TRBV28 and TRBJ1-3, reads DVKVTQSSRYLVKRTGEKVFLECVQDMDHENMFWYRQDPGLGLRLIYFSYDVKMKEKGDIPEGYSVSREKKERFSLILESASTNQTSMYLCASYRDRGANTIYFGEGSWLTVV.

The genes are TRBV27 and TRBJ2-5; 7 bases fit TRBD1. The germline V gene encodes CDR1 MNHEY and CDR2 SMNVEV (reference sequence). With 4 bases clipped from V and 4 bases from J, the junction kept 9 bases outside the gene matches. CDR3 length: 15 residues. The CDR3 bases are TGTGCCAGCAGTTCACCCCAGACAGGGCGAGAGACCCAGTACTTC. Amino acids: CASSSPQTGRETQYF.

This clone occurred once. The chain joins TRBV7-2 to TRBJ2-3, with TRBD2 matching 8 bases. Germline loops: CDR1 SGHTA, CDR2 FQGNSA. V trimming: 0 bases; J trimming: 7 bases; junction bases outside the gene matches: 6. This CDR3 region has 15 residues. This CDR3 is CASSLASGGTNTQYF. DNA for the CDR3: TGTGCCAGCAGCTTAGCCTCGGGGGGGACTAATACGCAGTATTTT.

The chain combines TRBV24-1 with TRBJ1-5; D is uncertain. Germline V lookup: CDR1 KGHDR, CDR2 SFDVKD. Trimming shortened V by 4 bases and J by 7 bases, and 10 bases separated the two germline ends. The length of the CDR3 is 13 residues. The CDR3 DNA reads TGTGCCACCAGTGACCTAGGATCCCAGCCCCAGCATTTT. Protein product: CATSDLGSQPQHF.

This clone came up once. V and J are TRBV9 and TRBJ1-3; D remains ambiguous. The ends were cut back, 2 bases at V and 3 bases at J, with 3 bases in the middle. The germline V gene encodes CDR1 SGDLS and CDR2 YYNGEE. CDR3 size: 12 residues. The CDR3 DNA follows: TGTGCCAGCAGCGTCAATGGAAACACCATATATTTT. This sequence encodes CASSVNGNTIYF.

In this sample, this clone turned up once. The rearrangement joins TRBV6-5 to TRBJ2-1; D perhaps matches TRBD1 (5 bases). Germline CDR1 reads MNHEY; CDR2 reads SVGAGI. The CDR3 has 13 amino acids. Trimming pared 2 bases from V and 8 bases from J, leaving 10 bases between. This chain's CDR3 is CASSYGQGDEQFF. For the CDR3, the DNA is TGTGCCAGCAGTTACGGGCAGGGCGATGAGCAGTTCTTC.

This sequence joins TRBV2 and TRBJ1-4; D is perhaps TRBD1 (6 bases). Germline assignment: CDR1 SNHLY and CDR2 FYNNEI. The CDR3 is 17 residues long. V lost 6 bases to trimming and J lost 5 bases, with 22 bases between them. The CDR3: CASSLQARGAANEKLFF. Here the CDR3 DNA reads TGTGCCAGCAGCCTCCAGGCTCGGGGGGCCGCGAATGAAAAACTGTTTTTT. Full variable domain (outside the CDR3, taken from reference TRBV2 and TRBJ1-4): EPEVTQTPSHQVTQMGQEVILRCVPISNHLYFYWYRQILGQKVEFLVSFYNNEISEKSEIFDDQFSVERPDGSNFTLKIRSTKLEDSAMYFCASSLQARGAANEKLFFGSGTQLSVL.

This chain links TRBV7-3 with TRBJ2-1; 11 nucleotides match TRBD2. V trimming: 4 bases; J trimming: 5 bases; junction bases outside the gene matches: 4. Germline loops: CDR1 SGHTA, CDR2 FQGTGA. The CDR3 runs 15 residues. CDR3 nucleotides: TGTGCCAGCAGCTCGGGACTAGCGGCTAACAATGAGCAGTTCTTC. Amino acids: CASSSGLAANNEQFF.

The chain has TRBV7-3 and TRBJ2-2; no reliable D call. Germline V gives CDR1 SGHTA, CDR2 FQGTGA. The CDR3 sequence is 13 residues long. Trimming removed 5 bases from V and 6 bases from J, with 10 bases in between. In DNA, the CDR3 is TGTGCCAGCAGCCCCTCTGGGCCCGGGGAGCTGTTTTTT. Translation gives CASSPSGPGELFF.

J is TRBJ2-4 and V is TRBV28; D unresolved. Deletions cut 3 bases from V and 0 bases from J, with 12 bases between. The CDR3 has 16 residues. Per germline, CDR1 MDHEN and CDR2 SYDVKM. CDR3 DNA sequence: TGTGCCAGCAGTTTCTCTAAAGAGCTAGCCAAAAACATTCAGTACTTC. The encoded protein is CASSFSKELAKNIQYF.

The chain has TRBV25-1 and TRBJ2-1, with 14 bases matching TRBD2. CDR1 is MGHDK, CDR2 SYGVNS, per germline. There are 15 residues in the CDR3. V dropped 4 bases and J dropped 6; count of bases not matched to a gene: 2. This CDR3 is CASSAGLAGVNEQFF. The CDR3 DNA follows: TGTGCCAGCAGTGCGGGACTAGCGGGAGTCAATGAGCAGTTCTTC.

The chain joins TRBV3-1 (or the pseudogene TRBV3-2) to TRBJ2-2; 9 positions match TRBD2. Trimming cost V 5 bases and J 2 bases; bases outside gene matches: 6. This CDR3 region has 16 residues. Germline CDR1 is LGHDT and CDR2 is YNNKEL (reference sequence). The CDR3 sequence is CASSKRGAVNTGELFF. Here the CDR3 DNA reads TGTGCCAGCAGCAAGCGGGGGGCTGTTAACACCGGGGAGCTGTTTTTT.

The J gene is TRBJ2-7, the V gene TRBV27; 7 bases map to TRBD1. J gave up 0 bases and V 0 bases, and 5 bases lay outside the gene matches. Germline V gene data show CDR1 as MNHEY and CDR2 as SMNVEV (reference sequence). The CDR3 totals 16 residues. CDR3 sequence reads: CASSLSGQASSYEQYF. The CDR3 DNA sequence: TGTGCCAGCAGTTTATCTGGACAGGCAAGCTCCTACGAGCAGTACTTC.

This clone appeared once. The chain combines TRBV9 with TRBJ1-4; no reliable D call. Germline lookup yields CDR1 SGDLS and CDR2 YYNGEE. The CDR3 runs to 14 residues. The ends were cut back, 0 bases at V and 13 bases at J, with 16 bases in the middle. The DNA for the CDR3 is TGTGCCAGCAGCGTAGGACGGGAGCTGTCGAGACTGTTTTTT. Amino acids: CASSVGRELSRLFF. Combining the CDR3 with reference TRBV9 and TRBJ1-4 gives the whole variable domain DSGVTQTPKHLITATGQRVTLRCSPRSGDLSVYWYQQSLDQGLQFLIQYYNGEERAKGNILERFSAQQFPDLHSELNLSSLELGDSALYFCASSVGRELSRLFFGSGTQLSVL.

The J gene is TRBJ1-5, the V gene TRBV19, with TRBD1 matching 7 bases. This CDR3 contains 19 residues. Germline V lookup: CDR1 LNHDA, CDR2 SQIVND (reference sequence). V was clipped by 5 bases and J by 7 bases; unmatched bases: 23. CDR3 bases: TGTGCCAGTAGTTCAGACCTCGCCGCAGGGGGAATTGGTGGACAGCCCCAGCATTTT. The encoded protein is CASSSDLAAGGIGGQPQHF.

The rearrangement uses TRBV5-1 and TRBJ2-7, with D possibly matching TRBD1 (6 bases). CDR3 length equals 14 residues. Germline V CDR1 and CDR2: SGHRS, YFSETQ. Trimming took 0 bases from V and 6 from J, leaving 13 bases between them. Here the CDR3 reads CASSLAGVLFEQYF. For the CDR3, the DNA is TGCGCCAGCAGCTTGGCAGGGGTTTTGTTCGAGCAGTACTTC.

V is TRBV6-5 and J is TRBJ2-7; tentatively, D is TRBD2 (6 bases). The germline gives CDR1 MNHEY, CDR2 SVGAGI. The length of the CDR3 is 11 residues. With 10 bases removed from V and 6 bases from J, the gap between germline ends came to 13 bases. The CDR3 region is CATRGGGEQYF. The CDR3 nucleotides are TGTGCCACCCGGGGAGGAGGCGAGCAGTACTTC.

Details on this clone: An end of the junction differs from the germline gene, which may be a read error. The chain joins TRBV5-6 to TRBJ1-2; a weak D match, TRBD1 (6 bases). The germline V gene has CDR1 SGHDT and CDR2 YYEEEE. This CDR3 is built from 11 residues. This CDR3 is CASSTGSKGAF. The CDR3 nucleotides are TGTGCCAGCAGCACCGGTAGCAAGGGGGCCTTC.

The genes are TRBV4-1 and TRBJ1-3; D unresolved. Trimming removed 0 bases from V and 2 bases from J, with 8 bases in between. This CDR3 contains 15 residues. CDR1 and CDR2 (germline): MGHRA, YSYEKL. Here the CDR3 DNA reads TGCGCCAGCAGCCAAGATTCGGGTACTGGAAACACCATATATTTT. It is translated as CASSQDSGTGNTIYF.

The chain links TRBV5-6 to TRBJ1-6; 9 bases are a match to TRBD1. Germline CDR1 and CDR2: SGHDT and YYEEEE. V lost 2 bases to trimming and J lost 7 bases; unmatched junction nucleotides: 4. The CDR3 totals 15 residues. CDR3 DNA sequence: TGTGCCAGCAGCTTTGGGACAGGGATGAATTCACCCCTCCACTTT. Its translation: CASSFGTGMNSPLHF. The full variable domain, in which reference TRBV5-6 and TRBJ1-6 provide the parts outside the CDR3, is DAGVTQSPTHLIKTRGQQVTLRCSPKSGHDTVSWYQQALGQGPQFIFQYYEEEERQRGNFPDRFSGHQFPNYSSELNVNALLLGDSALYLCASSFGTGMNSPLHFGNGTRLTVT.

J is TRBJ1-6 and V is TRBV5-1; no reliable D call. Germline CDR1 and CDR2: SGHRS and YFSETQ. V shed 0 bases and J shed 6 bases, with 10 bases lying between them. There are 15 residues in the CDR3. In DNA, the CDR3 is TGCGCCAGCAGCTTGGGGGCTGCGAGTAATTCACCCCTCCACTTT. It codes for CASSLGAASNSPLHF.

The genes are TRBV5-1 and TRBJ2-7; possible D gene TRBD1, 6 bases. From germline, CDR1 is SGHRS and CDR2 YFSETQ. With 4 bases removed from V and 7 bases from J, the gap between germline ends came to 18 bases. The CDR3 covers 14 residues. DNA of the CDR3: TGCGCCAGCAGCGTAAACCTGATCGGACAGGAGCAGTACTTC. It codes for CASSVNLIGQEQYF.

The CDR3 loop is CASSDTQNSYEQYF. The CDR3 DNA reads as TGTGCCAGCAGCGATACACAAAACTCCTACGAGCAGTACTTC. The V gene is TRBV7-9, the J gene TRBJ2-7; D is uncertain. Trimming cost V 5 bases and J 0 bases, with 11 bases left between them. The CDR3 sequence is 14 residues long. Germline CDR1 SEHNR, CDR2 FQNEAQ (reference sequence). Combining the CDR3 with reference TRBV7-9 and TRBJ2-7 gives the whole variable domain DTGVSQNPRHKITKRGQNVTFRCDPISEHNRLYWYRQTLGQGPEFLTYFQNEAQLEKSRLLSDRFSAERPKGSFSTLEIQRTEQGDSAMYLCASSDTQNSYEQYFGPGTRLTVT.

The V gene is TRBV9, the J gene TRBJ2-2; tentatively, D is TRBD2 (5 bases). V was pared by 2 bases and J by 8 bases, with 10 bases between. Looked up from germline, CDR1 is SGDLS and CDR2 is YYNGEE. This CDR3 comprises 13 residues. The CDR3 DNA reads TGTGCCAGCAGCGTCCAGCGGCGAGGGGAGCTGTTTTTT. Protein product: CASSVQRRGELFF.

This clone was seen once. This rearrangement joins TRBV15 to TRBJ2-7; perhaps TRBD1 as D (6 bases). V was trimmed by 4 bases and J by 2 bases, leaving 21 bases between them. CDR3 length: 17 amino acids. Per germline, CDR1 LNHNV and CDR2 YYDKDF (reference sequence). CDR3 region: CATSTTGTPAGAYEQYF. The CDR3 DNA follows: TGTGCCACCAGCACTACCGGGACACCCGCCGGGGCCTACGAGCAGTACTTC.